One and the same sample provided the 27 T cell receptor beta chains below, sequenced in a study of tumor-infiltrating lymphocytes in primary liver carcinoma. RNA isolated from unsorted whole blood supplied the blood RNA, with germline DNA also extracted. The input was around 0.5 ug total RNA; TCR beta cDNA was made from it with a constant-region primer. Libraries of TCR beta came from three nested multiplex PCR rounds with slightly modified ARM-PCR. TRBV1-TRBV30 forward primers paired with a C-beta reverse primer were used in the first two PCR rounds, which ran approximately 10 cycles each. MiXCR, applied by TCRdb to the multiplex PCR reads, yields one record per CDR3 protein. The sample contains fewer than 350,000 distinct CDR3 sequences, less than 65% of which appear only once. Sequenced: peripheral blood. The receptors here all came from a man in his forties with primary liver carcinoma and hepatitis B virus infection.

This clonotype showed up just once. J is TRBJ2-3 and V is TRBV7-9; either TRBD1 or TRBD2 may fit D (6 bases each). Per the germline V gene, CDR1 is SEHNR and CDR2 is FQNEAQ (reference sequence). This CDR3 has 15 amino acids. V was shortened by 5 bases and J by 6 bases, with 18 bases between the two germline ends. The DNA of the CDR3 is TGTGCCAGCAGCCTCACAGGCGGAGGGGGGGATACGCAGTATTTT. Translating it yields CASSLTGGGGDTQYF.

Many counts were recorded for this clonotype. The CDR3 bases are TGTGCCAGCAGCCAGAAGTCCTCACAGTACAATGAGCAGTTCTTC. It codes for CASSQKSSQYNEQFF. The chain is built from TRBV11-2 and TRBJ2-1; no clear D. Per germline, CDR1 SGHAT and CDR2 FQNNGV. There are 15 residues in the CDR3. The V end was cut by 5 bases, the J end by 4 bases, with 15 bases between.

This clonotype was observed at least ten times. This sequence joins TRBV12-3 or TRBV12-4 and TRBJ1-5; D gene uncertain. The CDR3 consists of 14 residues. Trimming stripped 4 bases from V and 2 bases from J, with 9 bases between. The CDR3 is CASSSPPGNQPQHF. The DNA of the CDR3 is TGTGCCAGCAGTTCACCACCTGGCAATCAGCCCCAGCATTTT.

There are many counts of this clonotype. The chain recombines TRBV4-1 with TRBJ1-6; D gene ambiguous. The V gene's germline CDR1 is MGHRA and CDR2 YSYEKL. V was trimmed by 1 base and J by 7 bases, leaving 17 bases between them. The CDR3 contains 17 residues. The CDR3 coding sequence is TGCGCCAGCAGCCAAGGCCCGCCAAGGTTTACGAATTCACCCCTCCACTTT. This codes for CASSQGPPRFTNSPLHF.

There are many counts of this clonotype. This chain links TRBV6-6 with TRBJ2-1, with 7 bases fitting TRBD1. The CDR3 has 16 amino acids. Trimming cost V 5 bases and J 3 bases; bases outside gene matches: 10. Per germline, CDR1 MNHNY and CDR2 SVGAGI (reference sequence). The CDR3 sequence is CASSKPGGGGYNEQFF. Written as DNA, the CDR3 is TGTGCCAGCAGTAAACCAGGGGGTGGGGGCTACAATGAGCAGTTCTTC.

Details on this clonotype: The junction and the germline gene differ at one end; a read error may be behind it. V usage is TRBV13 and J usage is TRBJ2-1; D call uncertain. CDR3 length equals 13 residues. Germline CDR1 and CDR2: PRHDT and FYEKMQ (reference sequence). The CDR3 coding sequence is TGTGCCAGCACCTTAAAGCCGTACAATGAGCAGTTCTTC. It specifies CASTLKPYNEQFF.

Worth noting for this clonotype: A much more abundant neighbour one base away suggests this may be a read error. The V gene is TRBV5-1, the J gene TRBJ2-7; D gene unclear. V was shortened by 7 bases and J by 2 bases, with 7 bases between the two germline ends. This CDR3 has 11 residues. The V gene's germline CDR1 is SGHRS and CDR2 YFSETQ. The CDR3 sequence is CASVSTYEQYF. CDR3 bases: TGCGCCAGCGTGTCCACCTACGAGCAGTACTTC.

This chain joins TRBV19 and TRBJ1-1; TRBD1 agrees at 8 bases. Germline V lookup: CDR1 LNHDA, CDR2 SQIVND (reference sequence). Trimming removed 7 bases from V and 5 bases from J; junction bases left unmatched: 6. CDR3 length: 13 residues. The CDR3 reads CASKPGGYTEAFF. CDR3 nucleotides: TGTGCCAGTAAACCAGGGGGCTATACTGAAGCTTTCTTT.

Details on this clonotype: A read error may account for a junction end that differs from germline. The chain recombines TRBV4-2 with TRBJ1-3; D is unclear. Per germline, CDR1 LGHNA and CDR2 YNFKEQ. The CDR3 is made up of 15 amino acids. This CDR3 reads CASSQDLQPRNTIYF. The DNA of the CDR3 is TGTGCCAGTAGCCAAGATCTCCAGCCTAGAAACACCATATATTTT.

This clonotype occurred a few times. The chain has TRBV5-6 and TRBJ1-3, with D unclear. The ends were cut back, 1 base at V and 5 bases at J, with 4 bases in the middle. The CDR3 is made up of 12 amino acids. The V gene's germline CDR1 is SGHDT and CDR2 YYEEEE. CDR3 sequence: CASSLNRNTIYF. In DNA, the CDR3 is TGTGCCAGCAGCTTGAATAGAAACACCATATATTTT.

The chain combines TRBV11-2 with TRBJ2-7, with TRBD1 identical over 8 bases. Germline CDR1 SGHAT, CDR2 FQNNGV. CDR3 length: 13 residues. V lost 9 bases, J lost 3 bases, and 7 bases stayed unmatched. CDR3: CASNLGQGYEQYF. The CDR3 DNA reads as TGTGCCAGTAACTTAGGACAGGGCTACGAGCAGTACTTC. Together with reference TRBV11-2 and TRBJ2-7, the CDR3 gives the full variable domain: EAGVAQSPRYKIIEKRQSVAFWCNPISGHATLYWYQQILGQGPKLLIQFQNNGVVDDSQLPKDRFSAERLKGVDSTLKIQPAKLEDSAVYLCASNLGQGYEQYFGPGTRLTVT.

This clonotype was recorded only once. A much larger clone differs by one base, so this may be a read error. The chain combines TRBV4-3 with TRBJ2-3; D may be TRBD2 (5 bases). Germline V CDR1 and CDR2: LGHNA, YSLEER. The CDR3 consists of 15 residues. The DNA of the CDR3 is TGCGCCAGCACCCAAGGACGGGAAAGCACAGATACGCAGTATTTT. As protein: CASTQGRESTDTQYF.

This clonotype was counted between two and nine times. V usage is TRBV5-1 and J usage is TRBJ1-1; 7 nucleotides align to TRBD1. CDR1 is SGHRS, CDR2 YFSETQ, per germline. V shed 3 bases and J 1 base; nucleotides not matched to a gene: 3. This CDR3 spans 14 amino acids. The CDR3 DNA follows: TGCGCCAGCAGCTCAGGGACAGCGAACACTGAAGCTTTCTTT. Translation: CASSSGTANTEAFF.

This clonotype was seen a few times. V usage is TRBV30 and J usage is TRBJ2-7; 9 bases are shared with TRBD2. After removal of 4 bases from V and 5 bases from J, the junction contained 6 bases not matched to a gene. Germline CDR1 is GTSNPN and CDR2 is SVGIG (reference sequence). The CDR3 is 13 residues long. DNA for the CDR3: TGTGCCTGGAAAGCGGGAGGTACTAACGAGCAGTACTTC. Protein sequence: CAWKAGGTNEQYF.

To note about this clonotype: The CDR3 carries no conserved terminal phenylalanine or tryptophan, so it likely arises from a read error. The J gene is TRBJ2-7, the V gene TRBV10-3; D gene uncertain. Trimming removed 2 bases at V and 0 bases at J, with 11 bases between. The CDR3 has 15 amino acids. Germline V gives CDR1 ENHRY, CDR2 SYGVKD. The CDR3 DNA is TGTGCCATCAGTGAGACGCAGGCTATCTCCTACGAGCAGTACTCC. It specifies CAISETQAISYEQYS.

Turning to this clonotype: This CDR3 fails to terminate in the conserved phenylalanine or tryptophan, so it likely reflects a read error. The chain has TRBV11-2 and TRBJ2-5, with D unresolved. CDR1 is SGHAT, CDR2 FQNNGV, per germline. V was pared by 8 bases and J by 3 bases, with 10 bases between. CDR3 length: 12 amino acids. CDR3 loop: CASARNEETQYL. The CDR3 DNA follows: TGTGCCAGCGCCAGGAACGAAGAGACCCAGTACTTA.

In its sample, this clonotype was seen many times. V is TRBV12-3 or TRBV12-4 and J is TRBJ1-6; 8 nucleotides line up with TRBD1. The CDR3 is 13 residues long. V was pared by 4 bases and J by 7 bases, with 0 bases of the junction left unmatched. CDR3 sequence (DNA): TGTGCCAGCAGTTGGACAGGGAATTCACCCCTCCACTTT. This sequence encodes CASSWTGNSPLHF.

CDR3: CASSYKGEGLAGGEQYF. The CDR3 region has the DNA TGTGCCAGCAGTTATAAGGGCGAGGGACTAGCGGGAGGGGAGCAGTACTTC. The chain is built from TRBV12-3 or TRBV12-4 and TRBJ2-7; 16 bases fit TRBD2. The V segment lost 4 bases and the J segment 7 bases; nucleotides outside the gene matches: 10. This CDR3 spans 17 amino acids.

Notes on this clonotype: A much larger clone differs from this one at a single base, so this may be a read error. The rearrangement uses TRBV29-1 and TRBJ1-2; D call uncertain. The germline V gene has CDR1 SQVTM and CDR2 ANQGSEA. This CDR3 region has 15 residues. Trimming removed 7 bases from V and 0 bases from J, with 18 bases in between. CDR3 DNA: TGCAGCGGACGTGAGGTAACCGACCCTAACTATGGCTACACCTTC. Amino acids: CSGREVTDPNYGYTF. The whole variable domain, remainder taken from reference TRBV29-1 and TRBJ1-2, is SAVISQKPSRDICQRGTSLTIQCQVDSQVTMMFWYRQQPGQSLTLIATANQGSEATYESGFVIDKFPISRPNLTFSTLTVSNMSPEDSSIYLCSGREVTDPNYGYTFGSGTRLTVV.

Notes on this clonotype: One end of the junction varies from germline; a read error may be responsible. V and J are TRBV6-5 and TRBJ2-3; 9 bases are a match to TRBD2. Germline CDR1 and CDR2: MNHEY and SVGAGI. The CDR3 length is 17 residues. DNA for the CDR3: TGTGTCAGCGGGCGGGAGGGCCTCGTTCAGGGCACAGATCCGCAGTATTTT. This translates into CVSGREGLVQGTDPQYF.

The V call is TRBV12-3 or TRBV12-4, the J call TRBJ2-7; 11 bases are shared with TRBD2. J lost 0 bases, V lost 6 bases, and 4 bases had no gene match. The CDR3 has 15 residues. The CDR3 bases are TGTGCCAGCAGGGGGACTAGCGGAACCTCCTACGAGCAGTACTTC. This codes for CASRGTSGTSYEQYF.

This clonotype was seen more than once but under ten times. A read error is possible here, since a much larger clone lies one base away. V usage is TRBV11-2 and J usage is TRBJ2-5; the D is unclear. Germline-derived CDR1 and CDR2 are SGHAT and FQNNGV. The CDR3 runs to 10 residues. As DNA, the CDR3 is TGTGCCAGCGCCACGGAGACCCGGTACTTC. Its translation is CASATETRYF.

This clonotype was recorded once. The chain links TRBV11-2 to TRBJ2-7; D may be TRBD1 (6 bases). Germline V CDR1 and CDR2: SGHAT, FQNNGV. CDR3 size: 15 residues. As DNA, the CDR3 is TGTGTCATCAGCCGGCCTAATGCACAGGGCGGTGAGCAGTACTTC. Encoded protein: CVISRPNAQGGEQYF.

To note about this clonotype: This may come from a read error, since a much larger clone is one base off. The genes are TRBV5-5 and TRBJ2-1; a weak D match, TRBD2 (5 bases). The germline V gene encodes CDR1 SGHKS and CDR2 YYEKEE (reference sequence). This CDR3 contains 15 residues. V gave up 0 bases and J gave up 6 bases, with 13 bases separating them. CDR3 nucleotides: TGTGCCAGCAGCTTGGGAGGGAGAGGTTGCAATGAGCAGTTCTTC. It encodes CASSLGGRGCNEQFF. The complete variable domain, with remaining parts taken from reference TRBV5-5 and TRBJ2-1, reads DAGVTQSPTHLIKTRGQQVTLRCSPISGHKSVSWYQQVLGQGPQFIFQYYEKEERGRGNFPDRFSARQFPNYSSELNVNALLLGDSALYLCASSLGGRGCNEQFFGPGTRLTVL.

Remarks on this clonotype: At one end the junction does not follow the germline gene, possibly because of a read error. The chain uses TRBV11-2 and TRBJ2-5; no firm D call. Judging by the DNA end, TRBJ2-1 fits better; the J call may be wrong. The length of the CDR3 is 15 residues. The germline V gene encodes CDR1 SGHAT and CDR2 FQNNGV. CDR3 protein: CASSLICPFYNGQFF. CDR3 DNA: TGTGCCAGCAGCTTGATTTGCCCCTTCTACAATGGGCAGTTCTTC.

The table lists this clonotype with many counts. The chain has TRBV29-1 and TRBJ2-5, with D perhaps TRBD1 or TRBD2 (5 bases each). The CDR3 spans 12 residues. The V and J ends lost 4 bases and 2 bases respectively, with 8 bases between them. The germline V gene encodes CDR1 SQVTM and CDR2 ANQGSEA. The chain's CDR3 is CSVAGAQETQYF. The CDR3 nucleotides are TGCAGCGTTGCCGGGGCTCAAGAGACCCAGTACTTC.

This clonotype was counted a single time. One junction end disagrees with the germline gene, perhaps due to a read error. V usage is TRBV11-2 and J usage is TRBJ2-7; the D is unclear. This CDR3 is built from 12 residues. CDR1 SGHAT and CDR2 FQNNGV come from the germline V gene. Here the CDR3 reads CASSLEGCEQYF. CDR3 nucleotides: TGTGCCAGCAGCTTAGAGGGTTGCGAGCAGTATTTC. Filled out from reference TRBV11-2 and TRBJ2-7, the complete variable domain reads EAGVAQSPRYKIIEKRQSVAFWCNPISGHATLYWYQQILGQGPKLLIQFQNNGVVDDSQLPKDRFSAERLKGVDSTLKIQPAKLEDSAVYLCASSLEGCEQYFGPGTRLTVT.